This TCR beta chain was retrieved from a study of blood T cells in healthy people across ages. General study findings and limits: Measured against age, TCR beta diversity per million T cells decreased in a roughly linear manner.

Donors gave about 10 milliliters of peripheral blood apiece. On this clonotype itself: What it binds is not known.

Germline CDR1 reads MNHEY; CDR2 reads SVGAGI. There are 13 residues in the CDR3. V was shortened by 7 bases and J by 4 bases, with 13 bases between the two germline ends. A sample-barcoded 5' primer and a J-beta primer mix were used in a second PCR of about 6 to 11 cycles. Each single sample gave us at least 2.5 million CDR3-containing paired-end reads. TCRdb itself ran the 5' RACE reads through MiXCR, one entry per CDR3 protein. This table holds around 1.5 million distinct CDR3 sequences, approximately 40% found once. Sequences were obtained from blood. The chain uses TRBV6-5 and TRBJ1-1; maybe TRBD1 (5 bases). This receptor was identified in a woman between 18 and 30 years old in good health. DNA for the CDR3: TGTGCCAGCACTAAGGCCGGGGGCACTGAAGCTTTCTTT. Translated: CASTKAGGTEAFF.